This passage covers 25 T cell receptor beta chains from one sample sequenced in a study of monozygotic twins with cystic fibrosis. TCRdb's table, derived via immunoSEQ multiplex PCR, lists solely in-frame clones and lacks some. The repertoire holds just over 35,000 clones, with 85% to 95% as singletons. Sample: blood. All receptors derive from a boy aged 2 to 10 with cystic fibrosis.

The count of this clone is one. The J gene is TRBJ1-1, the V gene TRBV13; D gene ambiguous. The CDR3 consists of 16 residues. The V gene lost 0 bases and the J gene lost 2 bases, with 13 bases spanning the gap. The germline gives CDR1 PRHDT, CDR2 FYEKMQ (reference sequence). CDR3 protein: CASSLGPKNLNTEAFF. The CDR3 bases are TGTGCCAGCAGCTTAGGGCCCAAGAACCTTAACACTGAAGCTTTCTTT.

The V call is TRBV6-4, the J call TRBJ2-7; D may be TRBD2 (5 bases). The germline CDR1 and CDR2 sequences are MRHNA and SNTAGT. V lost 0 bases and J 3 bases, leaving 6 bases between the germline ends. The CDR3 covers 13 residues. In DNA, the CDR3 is TGTGCCAGCAGTGACTCGAGGGTCTACGAGCAGTACTTC. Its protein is CASSDSRVYEQYF.

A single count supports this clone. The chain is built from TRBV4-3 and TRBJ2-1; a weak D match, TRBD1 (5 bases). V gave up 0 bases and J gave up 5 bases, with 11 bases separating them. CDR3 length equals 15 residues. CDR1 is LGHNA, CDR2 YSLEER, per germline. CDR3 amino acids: CASSQDRVGHNEQFF. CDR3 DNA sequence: TGCGCCAGCAGCCAAGACAGGGTTGGGCACAATGAGCAGTTCTTC.

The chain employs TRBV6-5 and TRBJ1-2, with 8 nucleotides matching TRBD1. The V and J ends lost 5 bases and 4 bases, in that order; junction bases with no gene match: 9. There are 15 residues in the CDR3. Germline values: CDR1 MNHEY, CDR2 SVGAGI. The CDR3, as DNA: TGTGCCAGCAGTAGAGGACAGGGAGAGGTCTATGGCTACACCTTC. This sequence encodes CASSRGQGEVYGYTF.

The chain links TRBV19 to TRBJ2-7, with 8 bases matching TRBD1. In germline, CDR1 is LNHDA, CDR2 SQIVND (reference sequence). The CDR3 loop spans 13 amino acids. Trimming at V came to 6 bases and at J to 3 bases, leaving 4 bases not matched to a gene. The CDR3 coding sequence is TGTGCCAGTAGGGACAGGGCCAACTACGAGCAGTACTTC. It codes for CASRDRANYEQYF.

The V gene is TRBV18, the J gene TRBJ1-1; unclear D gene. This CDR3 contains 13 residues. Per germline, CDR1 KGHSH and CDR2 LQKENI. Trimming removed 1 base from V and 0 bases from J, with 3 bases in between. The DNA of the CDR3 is TGTGCCAGCTCACCACAGATGAACACTGAAGCTTTCTTT. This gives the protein CASSPQMNTEAFF.

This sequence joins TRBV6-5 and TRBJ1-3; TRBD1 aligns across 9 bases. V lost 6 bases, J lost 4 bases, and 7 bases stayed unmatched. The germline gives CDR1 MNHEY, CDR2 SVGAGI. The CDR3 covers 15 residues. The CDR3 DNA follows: TGTGCCAGCAGAGGGACAGGGTCGTCCGGAAACACCATATATTTT. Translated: CASRGTGSSGNTIYF.

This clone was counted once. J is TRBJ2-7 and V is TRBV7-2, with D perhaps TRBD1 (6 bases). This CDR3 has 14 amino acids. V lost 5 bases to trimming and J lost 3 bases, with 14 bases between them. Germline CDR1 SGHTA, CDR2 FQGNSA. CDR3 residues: CASSGRTAIYEQYF. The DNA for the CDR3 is TGTGCCAGCAGCGGACGGACAGCGATCTACGAGCAGTACTTC.

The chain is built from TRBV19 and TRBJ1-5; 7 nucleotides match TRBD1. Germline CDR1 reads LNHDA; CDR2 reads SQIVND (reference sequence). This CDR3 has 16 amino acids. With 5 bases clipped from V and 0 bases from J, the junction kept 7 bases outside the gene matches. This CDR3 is CASSPRTGNSNQPQHF. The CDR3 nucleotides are TGTGCCAGTAGTCCGCGGACAGGTAATAGCAATCAGCCCCAGCATTTT.

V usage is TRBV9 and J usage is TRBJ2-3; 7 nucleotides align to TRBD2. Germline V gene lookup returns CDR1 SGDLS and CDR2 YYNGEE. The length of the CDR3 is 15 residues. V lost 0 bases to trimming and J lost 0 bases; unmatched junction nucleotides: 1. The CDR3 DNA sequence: TGTGCCAGCAGCGTAGGGACTAGTAGCACAGATACGCAGTATTTT. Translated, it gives CASSVGTSSTDTQYF.

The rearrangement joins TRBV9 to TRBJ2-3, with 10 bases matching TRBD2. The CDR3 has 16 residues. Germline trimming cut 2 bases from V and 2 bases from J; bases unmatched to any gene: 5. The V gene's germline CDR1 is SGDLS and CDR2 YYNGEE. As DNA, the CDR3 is TGTGCCAGCAGCGTCCGGACTAGCGGAAACACAGATACGCAGTATTTT. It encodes CASSVRTSGNTDTQYF. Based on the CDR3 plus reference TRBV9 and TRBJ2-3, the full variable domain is DSGVTQTPKHLITATGQRVTLRCSPRSGDLSVYWYQQSLDQGLQFLIQYYNGEERAKGNILERFSAQQFPDLHSELNLSSLELGDSALYFCASSVRTSGNTDTQYFGPGTRLTVL.

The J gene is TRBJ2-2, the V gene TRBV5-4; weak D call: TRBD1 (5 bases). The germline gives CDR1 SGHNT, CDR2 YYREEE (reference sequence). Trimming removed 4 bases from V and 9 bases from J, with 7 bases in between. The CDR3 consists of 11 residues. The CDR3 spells CASSAGWELFF. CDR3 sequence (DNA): TGTGCCAGCAGCGCAGGGTGGGAGCTGTTTTTT.

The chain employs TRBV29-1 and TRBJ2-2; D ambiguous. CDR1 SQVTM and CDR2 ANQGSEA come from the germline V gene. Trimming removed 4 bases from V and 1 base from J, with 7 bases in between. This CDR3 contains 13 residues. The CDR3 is CSVGSGNTGELFF. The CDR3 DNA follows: TGCAGCGTTGGATCGGGGAACACCGGGGAGCTGTTTTTT.

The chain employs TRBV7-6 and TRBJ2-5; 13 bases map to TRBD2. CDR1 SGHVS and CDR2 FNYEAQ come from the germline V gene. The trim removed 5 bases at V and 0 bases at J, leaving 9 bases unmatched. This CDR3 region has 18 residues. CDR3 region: CASSGGLAGYLYQETQYF. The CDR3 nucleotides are TGTGCCAGCAGCGGGGGACTAGCGGGATACCTTTACCAAGAGACCCAGTACTTC.

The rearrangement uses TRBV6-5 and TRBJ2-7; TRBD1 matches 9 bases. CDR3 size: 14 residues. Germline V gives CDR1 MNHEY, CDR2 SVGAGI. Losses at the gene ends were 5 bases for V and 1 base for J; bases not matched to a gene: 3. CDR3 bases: TGTGCCAGCAGTAGGGACAGGGTGTCCTACGAGCAGTACTTC. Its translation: CASSRDRVSYEQYF.

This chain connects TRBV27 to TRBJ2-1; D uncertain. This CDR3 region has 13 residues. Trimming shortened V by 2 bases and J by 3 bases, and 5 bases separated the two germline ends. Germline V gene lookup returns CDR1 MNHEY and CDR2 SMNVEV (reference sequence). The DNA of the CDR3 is TGTGCCAGCAGTTTAAACAACTACAATGAGCAGTTCTTC. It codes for CASSLNNYNEQFF.

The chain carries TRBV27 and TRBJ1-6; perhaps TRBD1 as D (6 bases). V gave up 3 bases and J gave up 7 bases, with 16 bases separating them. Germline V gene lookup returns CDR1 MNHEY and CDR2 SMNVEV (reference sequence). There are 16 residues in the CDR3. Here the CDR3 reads CASSFWGGDVNSPLHF. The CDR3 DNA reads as TGTGCCAGCAGTTTTTGGGGGGGCGATGTGAATTCACCCCTCCACTTT.

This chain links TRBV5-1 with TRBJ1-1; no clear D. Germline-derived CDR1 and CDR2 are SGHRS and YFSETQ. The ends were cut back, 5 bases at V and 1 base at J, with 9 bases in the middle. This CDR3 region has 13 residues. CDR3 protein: CASRFDKNTEAFF. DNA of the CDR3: TGCGCCAGCAGGTTTGACAAGAACACTGAAGCTTTCTTT.

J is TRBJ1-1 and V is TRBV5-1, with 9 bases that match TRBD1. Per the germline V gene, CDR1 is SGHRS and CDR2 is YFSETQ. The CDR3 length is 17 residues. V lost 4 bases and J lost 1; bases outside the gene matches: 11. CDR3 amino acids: CASSPVPGQGWNTEAFF. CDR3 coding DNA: TGCGCCAGCAGCCCCGTCCCGGGACAGGGTTGGAACACTGAAGCTTTCTTT.

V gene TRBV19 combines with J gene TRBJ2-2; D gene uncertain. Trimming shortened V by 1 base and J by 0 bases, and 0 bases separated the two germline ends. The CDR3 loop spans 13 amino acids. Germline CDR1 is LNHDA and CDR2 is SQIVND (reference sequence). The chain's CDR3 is CASSIANTGELFF. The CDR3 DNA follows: TGTGCCAGTAGTATAGCGAACACCGGGGAGCTGTTTTTT.

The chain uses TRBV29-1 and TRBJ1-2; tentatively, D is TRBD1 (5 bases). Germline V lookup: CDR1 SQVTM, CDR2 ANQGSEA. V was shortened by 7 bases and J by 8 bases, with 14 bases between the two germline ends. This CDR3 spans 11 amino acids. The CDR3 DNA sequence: TGCAGCGCCCCCTCGCGGGACGGCTACACCTTC. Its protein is CSAPSRDGYTF.

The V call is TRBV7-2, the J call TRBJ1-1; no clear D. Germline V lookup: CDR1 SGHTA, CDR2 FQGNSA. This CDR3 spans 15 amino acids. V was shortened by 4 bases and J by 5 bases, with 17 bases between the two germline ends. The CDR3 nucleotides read TGTGCCAGCAGCTCCCGGTTAGGAGGCAATACTGAAGCTTTCTTT. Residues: CASSSRLGGNTEAFF.

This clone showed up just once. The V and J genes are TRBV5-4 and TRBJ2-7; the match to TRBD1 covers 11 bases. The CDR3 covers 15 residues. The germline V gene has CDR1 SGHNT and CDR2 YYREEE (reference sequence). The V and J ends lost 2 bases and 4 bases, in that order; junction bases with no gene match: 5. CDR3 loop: CASSFGTGGRYEQYF. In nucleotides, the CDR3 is TGTGCCAGCAGCTTCGGGACAGGGGGAAGATACGAGCAGTACTTC.

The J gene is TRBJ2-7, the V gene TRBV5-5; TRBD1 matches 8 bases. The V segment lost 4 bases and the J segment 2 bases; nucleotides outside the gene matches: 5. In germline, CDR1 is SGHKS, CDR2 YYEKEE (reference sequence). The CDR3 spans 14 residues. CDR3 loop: CASSPRDRTYEQYF. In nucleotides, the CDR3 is TGTGCCAGCAGCCCCAGGGACAGGACCTACGAGCAGTACTTC.

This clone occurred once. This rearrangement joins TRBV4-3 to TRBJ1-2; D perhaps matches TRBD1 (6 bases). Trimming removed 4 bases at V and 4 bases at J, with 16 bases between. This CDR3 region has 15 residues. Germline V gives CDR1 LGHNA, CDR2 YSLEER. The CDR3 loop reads CASSLPGAGVYGYTF. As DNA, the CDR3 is TGCGCCAGCAGCCTCCCTGGGGCAGGGGTCTATGGCTACACCTTC.